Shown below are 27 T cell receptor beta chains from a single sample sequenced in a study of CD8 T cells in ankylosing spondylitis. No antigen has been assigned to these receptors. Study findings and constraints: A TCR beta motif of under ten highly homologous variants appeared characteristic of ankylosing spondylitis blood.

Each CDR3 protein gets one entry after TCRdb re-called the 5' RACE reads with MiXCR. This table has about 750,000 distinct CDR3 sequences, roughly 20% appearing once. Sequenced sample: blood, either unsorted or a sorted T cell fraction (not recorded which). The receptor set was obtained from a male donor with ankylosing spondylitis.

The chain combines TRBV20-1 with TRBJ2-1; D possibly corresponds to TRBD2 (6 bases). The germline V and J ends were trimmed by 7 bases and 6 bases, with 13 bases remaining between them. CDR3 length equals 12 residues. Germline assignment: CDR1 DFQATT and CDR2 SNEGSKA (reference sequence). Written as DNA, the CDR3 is TGCAGTGTGGAGGGATCCCTCAATGAGCAGTTCTTC. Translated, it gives CSVEGSLNEQFF.

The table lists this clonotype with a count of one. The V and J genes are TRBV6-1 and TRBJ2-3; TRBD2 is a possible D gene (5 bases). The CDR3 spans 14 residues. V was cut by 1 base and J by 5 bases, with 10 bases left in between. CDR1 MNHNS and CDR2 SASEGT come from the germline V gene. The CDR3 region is CASSEVGGGDTQYF. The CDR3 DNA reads TGTGCCAGCAGTGAAGTAGGAGGAGGAGATACGCAGTATTTT.

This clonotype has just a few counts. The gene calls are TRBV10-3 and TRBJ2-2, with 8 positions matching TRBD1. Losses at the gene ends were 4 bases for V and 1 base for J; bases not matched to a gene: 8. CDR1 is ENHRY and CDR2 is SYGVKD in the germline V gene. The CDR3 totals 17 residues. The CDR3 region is CAISGLAGGRNTGELFF. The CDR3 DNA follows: TGTGCCATCAGTGGTCTGGCAGGGGGCAGGAACACCGGGGAGCTGTTTTTT.

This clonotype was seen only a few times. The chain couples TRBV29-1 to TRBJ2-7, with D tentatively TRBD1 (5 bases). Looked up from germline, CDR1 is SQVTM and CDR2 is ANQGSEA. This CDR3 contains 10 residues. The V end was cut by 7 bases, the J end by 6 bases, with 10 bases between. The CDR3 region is CSARVLEQYF. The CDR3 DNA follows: TGCAGCGCCAGGGTTCTCGAGCAGTACTTC.

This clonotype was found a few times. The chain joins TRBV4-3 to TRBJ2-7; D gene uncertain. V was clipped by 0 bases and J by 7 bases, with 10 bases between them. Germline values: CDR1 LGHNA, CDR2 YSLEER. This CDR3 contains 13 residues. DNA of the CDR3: TGCGCCAGCAGCCAAGACTGGACGGGTGAGCAGTACTTC. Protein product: CASSQDWTGEQYF.

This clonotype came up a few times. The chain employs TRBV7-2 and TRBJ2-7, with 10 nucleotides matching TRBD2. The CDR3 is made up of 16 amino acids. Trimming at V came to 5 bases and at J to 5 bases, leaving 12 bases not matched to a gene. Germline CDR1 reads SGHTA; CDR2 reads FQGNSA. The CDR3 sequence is CASSREPSGSWNEQYF. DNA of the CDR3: TGTGCCAGCAGCCGCGAGCCTAGCGGGAGTTGGAACGAGCAGTACTTC.

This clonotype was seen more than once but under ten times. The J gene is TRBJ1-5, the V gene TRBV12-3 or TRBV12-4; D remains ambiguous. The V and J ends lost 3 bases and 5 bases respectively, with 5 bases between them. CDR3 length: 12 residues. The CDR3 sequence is CASSFVHQPQHF. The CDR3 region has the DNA TGTGCCAGCAGTTTTGTTCATCAGCCCCAGCATTTT.

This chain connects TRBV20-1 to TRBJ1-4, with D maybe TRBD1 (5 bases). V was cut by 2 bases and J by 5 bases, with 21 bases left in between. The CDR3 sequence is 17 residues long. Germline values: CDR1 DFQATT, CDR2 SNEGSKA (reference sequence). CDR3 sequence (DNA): TGCAGTGCTAGAAGATTCCCCGTGGCAGGGCGAAATGAAAAACTGTTTTTT. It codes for CSARRFPVAGRNEKLFF.

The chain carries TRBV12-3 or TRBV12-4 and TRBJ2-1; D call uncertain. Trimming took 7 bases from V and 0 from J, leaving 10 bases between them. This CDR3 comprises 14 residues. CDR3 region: CASTSASSYNEQFF. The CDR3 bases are TGTGCCAGCACCTCTGCTAGCTCCTACAATGAGCAGTTCTTC.

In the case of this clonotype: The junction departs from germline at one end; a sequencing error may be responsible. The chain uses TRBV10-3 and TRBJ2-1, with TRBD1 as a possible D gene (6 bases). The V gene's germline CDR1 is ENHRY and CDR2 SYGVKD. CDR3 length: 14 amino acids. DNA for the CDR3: TGTGCCATCAAGGGGGAGAGCTCCTTCAATGAGCAGTTCTTC. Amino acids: CAIKGESSFNEQFF.

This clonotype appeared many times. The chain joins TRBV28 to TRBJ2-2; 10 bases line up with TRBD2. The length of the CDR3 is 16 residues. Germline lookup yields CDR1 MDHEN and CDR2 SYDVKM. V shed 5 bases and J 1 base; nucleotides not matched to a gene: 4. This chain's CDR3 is CASSQLAGLNTGELFF. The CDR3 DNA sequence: TGTGCCAGCAGTCAACTAGCGGGACTGAACACCGGGGAGCTGTTTTTT.

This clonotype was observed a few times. The CDR3 loop is CASSQDEGDPDTQYF. CDR3 sequence (DNA): TGCGCCAGCAGCCAAGATGAGGGGGACCCAGATACGCAGTATTTT. V is TRBV4-3 and J is TRBJ2-3, with D possibly being TRBD1 (6 bases). Germline lookup yields CDR1 LGHNA and CDR2 YSLEER. CDR3 length: 15 residues. With 0 bases removed from V and 4 bases from J, the gap between germline ends came to 11 bases.

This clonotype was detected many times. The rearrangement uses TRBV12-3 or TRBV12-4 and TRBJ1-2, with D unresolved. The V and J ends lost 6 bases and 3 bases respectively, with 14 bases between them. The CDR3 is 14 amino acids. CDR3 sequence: CASSIRRAYYGYTF. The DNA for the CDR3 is TGTGCCAGCAGCATCCGCCGGGCGTACTATGGCTACACCTTC.

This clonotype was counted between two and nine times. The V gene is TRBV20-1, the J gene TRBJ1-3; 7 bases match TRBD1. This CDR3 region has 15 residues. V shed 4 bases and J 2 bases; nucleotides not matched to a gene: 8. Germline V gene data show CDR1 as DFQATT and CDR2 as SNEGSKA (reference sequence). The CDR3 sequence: CSATWRGLTGNTIYF. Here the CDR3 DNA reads TGCAGTGCTACATGGAGGGGGCTGACTGGAAACACCATATATTTT.

Here the CDR3 DNA reads TGTGCCAGCAGTAGAACGGGACAGAAGCAGTACTTC. This encodes CASSRTGQKQYF. The chain employs TRBV6-1 and TRBJ2-7; 7 nucleotides match TRBD1. The trim removed 5 bases at V and 8 bases at J, leaving 6 bases unmatched. Germline V gives CDR1 MNHNS, CDR2 SASEGT. CDR3 length: 12 residues.

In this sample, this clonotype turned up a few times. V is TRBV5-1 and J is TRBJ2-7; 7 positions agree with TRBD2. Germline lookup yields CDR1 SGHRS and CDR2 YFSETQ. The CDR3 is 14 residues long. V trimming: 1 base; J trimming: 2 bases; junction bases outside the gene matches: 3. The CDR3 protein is CASSLYGTTYEQYF. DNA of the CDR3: TGCGCCAGCAGCTTGTATGGGACTACCTACGAGCAGTACTTC.

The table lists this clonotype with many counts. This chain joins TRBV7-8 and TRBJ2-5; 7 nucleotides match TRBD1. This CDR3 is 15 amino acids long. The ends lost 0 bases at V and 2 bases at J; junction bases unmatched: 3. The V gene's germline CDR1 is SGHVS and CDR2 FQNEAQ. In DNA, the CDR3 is TGTGCCAGCAGCTTAGCAGGGACAGTTCAAGAGACCCAGTACTTC. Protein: CASSLAGTVQETQYF.

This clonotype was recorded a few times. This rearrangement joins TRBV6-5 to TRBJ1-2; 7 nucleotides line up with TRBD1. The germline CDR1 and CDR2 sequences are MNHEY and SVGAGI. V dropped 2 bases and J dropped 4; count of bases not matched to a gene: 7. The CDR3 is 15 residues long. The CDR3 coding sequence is TGTGCCAGCAGTTACCTAGCGGGACAGAGCTATGGCTACACCTTC. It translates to CASSYLAGQSYGYTF.

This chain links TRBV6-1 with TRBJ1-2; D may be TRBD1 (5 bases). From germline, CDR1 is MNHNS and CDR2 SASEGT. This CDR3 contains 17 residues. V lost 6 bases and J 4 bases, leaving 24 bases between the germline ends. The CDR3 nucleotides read TGTGCCAGCAGCCGTACCCCCCCTGGAGGGGCGAGCTATGGCTACACCTTC. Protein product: CASSRTPPGGASYGYTF.

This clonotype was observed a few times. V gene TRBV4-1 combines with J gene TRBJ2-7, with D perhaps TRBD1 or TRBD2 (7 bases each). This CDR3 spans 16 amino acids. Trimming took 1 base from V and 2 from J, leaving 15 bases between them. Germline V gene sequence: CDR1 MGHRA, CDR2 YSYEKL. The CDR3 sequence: CASSQASGGDPYEQYF. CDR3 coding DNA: TGCGCCAGCAGCCAAGCCTCAGGGGGGGATCCCTACGAGCAGTACTTC.

This CDR3 is CASSQVGGREHTEAFF. CDR3 coding DNA: TGCGCCAGCAGCCAAGTCGGCGGCAGAGAACACACTGAAGCTTTCTTT. This sequence joins TRBV4-1 and TRBJ1-1; D ambiguous. The germline V gene encodes CDR1 MGHRA and CDR2 YSYEKL. The V end lost 1 base, the J end lost 3 bases, and 15 bases lay between the germline ends. The CDR3 is 16 residues long.

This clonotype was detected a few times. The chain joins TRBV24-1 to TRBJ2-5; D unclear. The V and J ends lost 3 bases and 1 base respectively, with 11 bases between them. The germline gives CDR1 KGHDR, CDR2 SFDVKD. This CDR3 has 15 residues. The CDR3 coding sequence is TGTGCCACCAGTGATCCCAGATTACCCCAAGAGACCCAGTACTTC. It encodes CATSDPRLPQETQYF.

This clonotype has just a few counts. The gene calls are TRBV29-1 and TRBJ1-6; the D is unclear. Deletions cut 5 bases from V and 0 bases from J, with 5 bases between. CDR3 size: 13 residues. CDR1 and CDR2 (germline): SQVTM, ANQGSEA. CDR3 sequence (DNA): TGCAGCGTTAGGGACTCCTATAATTCACCCCTCCACTTT. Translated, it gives CSVRDSYNSPLHF.

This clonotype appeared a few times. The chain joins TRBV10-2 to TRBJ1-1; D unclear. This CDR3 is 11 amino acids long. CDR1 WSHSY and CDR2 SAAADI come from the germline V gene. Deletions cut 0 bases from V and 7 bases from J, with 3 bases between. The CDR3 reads CASSESFEAFF. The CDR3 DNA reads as TGCGCCAGCAGTGAGTCTTTTGAAGCTTTCTTT.

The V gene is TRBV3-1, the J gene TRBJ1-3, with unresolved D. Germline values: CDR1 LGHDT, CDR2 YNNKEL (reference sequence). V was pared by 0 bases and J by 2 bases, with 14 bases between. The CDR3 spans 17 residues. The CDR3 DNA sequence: TGTGCCAGCAGCCAAGATCGGGGTTATCTGGCTGGAAACACCATATATTTT. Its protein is CASSQDRGYLAGNTIYF.

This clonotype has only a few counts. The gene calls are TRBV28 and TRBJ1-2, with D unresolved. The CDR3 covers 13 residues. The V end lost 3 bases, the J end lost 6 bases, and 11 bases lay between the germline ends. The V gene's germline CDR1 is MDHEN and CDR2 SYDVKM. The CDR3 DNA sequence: TGTGCCAGCAGTTTTTTGGTTGGAAATGGCTACACCTTC. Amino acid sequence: CASSFLVGNGYTF.

As DNA, the CDR3 is TGTGCCAGCAGCCTCCAGACTAGCGGGGAGTTGGGGACCCAGTACTTC. It codes for CASSLQTSGELGTQYF. The rearrangement uses TRBV5-5 and TRBJ2-5, with 11 bases aligning to TRBD2. Germline V lookup: CDR1 SGHKS, CDR2 YYEKEE (reference sequence). This CDR3 is built from 16 residues. The trim removed 4 bases at V and 7 bases at J, leaving 12 bases unmatched. Full variable domain (rest looked up from reference TRBV5-5 and TRBJ2-5): DAGVTQSPTHLIKTRGQQVTLRCSPISGHKSVSWYQQVLGQGPQFIFQYYEKEERGRGNFPDRFSARQFPNYSSELNVNALLLGDSALYLCASSLQTSGELGTQYFGPGTRLLVL.